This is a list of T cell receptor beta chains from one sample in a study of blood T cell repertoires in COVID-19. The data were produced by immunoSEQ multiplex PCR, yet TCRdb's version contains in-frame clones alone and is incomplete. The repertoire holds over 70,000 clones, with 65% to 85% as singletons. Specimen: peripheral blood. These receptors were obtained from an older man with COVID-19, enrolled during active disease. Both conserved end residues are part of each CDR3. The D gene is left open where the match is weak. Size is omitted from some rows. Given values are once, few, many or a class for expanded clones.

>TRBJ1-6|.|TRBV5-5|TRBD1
CASSFERQGNNSPLHF
TGTGCCAGCAGCTTCGAACGACAGGGGAATAATTCACCCCTCCACTTT
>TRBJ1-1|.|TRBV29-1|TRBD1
CSVLGQGNTEAFF
TGCAGCGTTCTGGGACAGGGAAACACTGAAGCTTTCTTT
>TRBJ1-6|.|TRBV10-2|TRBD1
CASKSDRVASPLHF
TGCGCCAGCAAATCCGACAGGGTGGCTTCACCCCTCCACTTT
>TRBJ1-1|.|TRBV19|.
CASSIWGGDTEAFF
TGTGCCAGTAGTATTTGGGGGGGTGACACTGAAGCTTTCTTT
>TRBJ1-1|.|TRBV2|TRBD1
CASSYRGTDTEAFF
TGTGCCAGCAGTTACAGGGGGACCGACACTGAAGCTTTCTTT
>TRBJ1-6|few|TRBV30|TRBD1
CVAGAGGGSPLHF
TGTGTCGCCGGGGCAGGGGGAGGTTCACCCCTCCACTTT
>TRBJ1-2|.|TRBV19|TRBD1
CASSSDRGNGYTF
TGTGCCAGTAGCTCGGACAGGGGGAATGGCTACACCTTC
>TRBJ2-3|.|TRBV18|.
CASSPDTSRDTQYF
TGTGCCAGCTCACCCGACACCTCAAGGGATACGCAGTATTTT
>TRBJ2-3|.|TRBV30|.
CAWGRRRADTQYF
TGTGCCTGGGGGAGGCGGCGGGCAGATACGCAGTATTTT
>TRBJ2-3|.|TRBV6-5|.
CASNLRQGSTDTQYF
TGTGCCAGCAATCTCCGGCAGGGTAGCACAGATACGCAGTATTTT
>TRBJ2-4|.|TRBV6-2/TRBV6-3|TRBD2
CASSSQGLAGKNIQYF
TGTGCCAGCAGTTCCCAGGGACTAGCGGGGAAAAACATTCAGTACTTC
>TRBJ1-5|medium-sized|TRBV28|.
CATQMRGNQPQHF
TGTGCCACCCAAATGCGGGGCAATCAGCCCCAGCATTTT
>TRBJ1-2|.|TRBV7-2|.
CASSPNARGTPYGYTF
TGTGCCAGCAGCCCGAACGCACGGGGGACCCCCTATGGCTACACCTTC
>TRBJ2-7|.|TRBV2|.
CASSQGGQSHEQYF
TGTGCCAGCAGTCAAGGCGGACAGTCGCACGAGCAGTACTTC
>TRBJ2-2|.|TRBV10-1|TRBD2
CASSESRLAGVRVGELFF
TGCGCCAGCAGTGAGTCGAGACTAGCGGGAGTTCGTGTCGGGGAGCTGTTTTTT
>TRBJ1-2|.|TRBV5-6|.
CASSSTKGYGYTF
TGTGCCAGCAGCTCAACGAAGGGGTATGGCTACACCTTC
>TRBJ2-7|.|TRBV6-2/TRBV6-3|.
CASSLNSGQGKQYEQYF
TGTGCCAGCAGCTTGAACTCCGGACAAGGGAAGCAATACGAGCAGTACTTC
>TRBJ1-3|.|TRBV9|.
CASSPEFSGNTIYF
TGTGCCAGCAGCCCAGAATTCTCTGGAAACACCATATATTTT
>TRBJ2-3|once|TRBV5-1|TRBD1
CASSLLPGQGTDTQYF
TGCGCCAGCAGCTTGTTGCCGGGACAGGGCACAGATACGCAGTATTTT
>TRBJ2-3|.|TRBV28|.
CASSLSRSSTDTQYF
TGTGCCAGCAGTTTATCTCGGAGCAGCACAGATACGCAGTATTTT
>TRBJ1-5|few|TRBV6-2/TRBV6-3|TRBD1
CASSYGTGGGGRNQPQHF
TGTGCCAGCAGTTACGGGACAGGGGGCGGAGGTCGCAATCAGCCCCAGCATTTT
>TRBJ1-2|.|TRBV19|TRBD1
CASSAGQAENTF
TGTGCCAGTAGTGCGGGACAGGCGGAAAACACCTTC
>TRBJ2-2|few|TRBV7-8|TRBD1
CASSLPTGATGELFF
TGTGCCAGCAGCTTACCTACAGGGGCCACCGGGGAGCTGTTTTTT
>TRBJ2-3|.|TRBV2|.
CASRPSMAGTQYF
TGTGCCAGCAGACCTTCGATGGCAGGAACGCAGTATTTT
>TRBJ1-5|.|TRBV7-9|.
CASSLVGGGQPQHF
TGTGCCAGCAGCTTAGTTGGCGGTGGTCAGCCCCAGCATTTT
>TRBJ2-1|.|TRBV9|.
CASSGRGSSYNEQFF
TGTGCCAGCAGCGGAAGGGGGAGCTCCTACAATGAGCAGTTCTTC
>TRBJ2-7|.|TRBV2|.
CASSSGTSSYEQYF
TGTGCCAGCAGTTCGGGAACCAGCTCCTACGAGCAGTACTTC
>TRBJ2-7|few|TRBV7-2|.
CASSGGPYQEQYF
TGTGCCAGCAGCGGGGGCCCGTACCAGGAGCAGTACTTC
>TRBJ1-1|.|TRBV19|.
CASSTNPGFKAFF
TGTGCCAGTAGTACCAACCCGGGGTTCAAAGCTTTCTTT
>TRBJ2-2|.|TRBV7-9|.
CASSLGSGNTGELFF
TGTGCCAGCAGCTTGGGTAGCGGAAACACCGGGGAGCTGTTTTTT
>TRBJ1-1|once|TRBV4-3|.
CASSQHRNTEAFF
TGCGCCAGCAGCCAACACAGGAACACTGAAGCTTTCTTT
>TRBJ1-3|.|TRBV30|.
CAWSPGGASSGNTIYF
TGTGCCTGGAGCCCGGGGGGGGCCTCCTCTGGAAACACCATATATTTT
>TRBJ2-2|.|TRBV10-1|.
CASSEGGSGELFF
TGCGCCAGCAGTGAGGGGGGGAGCGGGGAGCTGTTTTTT
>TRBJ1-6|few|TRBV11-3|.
CASSLADSSNSPLHF
TGTGCCAGCAGCTTAGCCGACAGTTCCAATTCACCCCTCCACTTT
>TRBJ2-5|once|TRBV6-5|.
CATQQQGLLETQYF
TGTGCCACCCAACAACAGGGTTTGTTGGAGACCCAGTACTTC
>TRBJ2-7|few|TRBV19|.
CASSIFLASYEQYF
TGTGCCAGTAGTATATTCCTGGCCTCCTACGAGCAGTACTTC
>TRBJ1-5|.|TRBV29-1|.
CSVVEVGRAGQPQHF
TGCAGCGTTGTAGAAGTGGGTAGGGCGGGGCAGCCCCAGCATTTT
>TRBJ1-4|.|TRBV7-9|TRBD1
CASSKGTGGDGEKLFF
TGTGCCAGCAGCAAAGGGACAGGGGGCGACGGTGAAAAACTGTTTTTT
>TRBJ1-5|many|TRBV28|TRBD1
CASSFRGMSNQPQHF
TGTGCCAGCAGTTTCAGGGGGATGAGCAATCAGCCCCAGCATTTT
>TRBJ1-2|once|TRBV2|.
CASSTQGNYGYTF
TGTGCCAGCAGTACACAGGGAAACTATGGCTACACCTTC
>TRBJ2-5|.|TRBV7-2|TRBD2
CASSFLAGGRETQYF
TGTGCCAGCAGCTTCCTCGCGGGGGGAAGGGAGACCCAGTACTTC
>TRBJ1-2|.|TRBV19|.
CASAFWGSYGYTF
TGTGCCAGTGCCTTCTGGGGCAGCTATGGCTACACCTTC
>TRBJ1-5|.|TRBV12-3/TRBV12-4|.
CASRLGSQPQHF
TGTGCCAGCAGGCTGGGGAGTCAGCCCCAGCATTTT
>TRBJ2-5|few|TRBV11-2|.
CASSLYSLQYF
TGTGCCAGCAGCTTATACTCCTTACAGTACTTC
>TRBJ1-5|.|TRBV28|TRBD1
CASSPYGTGVNQPQHF
TGTGCCAGCAGCCCATACGGGACAGGGGTCAATCAGCCCCAGCATTTT
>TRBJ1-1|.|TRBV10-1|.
CASSGSLNTEAFF
TGCGCCAGCAGTGGCTCACTAAACACTGAAGCTTTCTTT
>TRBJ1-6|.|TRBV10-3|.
CASGGSSPLHF
TGTGCCTCGGGGGGGAGTTCACCCCTCCACTTT
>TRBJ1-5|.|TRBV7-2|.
CASSPSAGTNQPQHF
TGTGCCAGCAGCCCGTCGGCGGGGACTAATCAGCCCCAGCATTTT
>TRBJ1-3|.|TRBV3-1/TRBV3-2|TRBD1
CASSLGQGFSSGNTIYF
TGTGCCAGCAGCTTGGGACAGGGGTTTAGCTCTGGAAACACCATATATTTT
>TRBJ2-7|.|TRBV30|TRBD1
CAWSRQGNEQYF
TGTGCCTGGAGCCGACAGGGTAACGAGCAGTACTTC
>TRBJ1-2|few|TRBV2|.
CASSEGGDVGYGYTF
TGTGCCAGCAGTGAAGGCGGGGACGTCGGCTATGGCTACACCTTC
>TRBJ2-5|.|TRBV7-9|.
CASSLAVNQETQYF
TGTGCCAGCAGCCTTGCGGTTAACCAAGAGACCCAGTACTTC
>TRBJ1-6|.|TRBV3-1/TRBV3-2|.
CASSQESTEAGHNNSPLHF
TGTGCCAGCAGCCAAGAATCGACAGAGGCAGGACATAATAATTCACCCCTCCACTTT
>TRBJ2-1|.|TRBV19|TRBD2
CASSLHSGRALNEQFF
TGTGCCAGTAGTCTACATAGCGGGAGGGCCCTCAATGAGCAGTTCTTC
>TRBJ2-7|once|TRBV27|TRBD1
CASSQRTGRYEQYF
TGTGCCAGCAGTCAAAGGACAGGACGCTACGAGCAGTACTTC
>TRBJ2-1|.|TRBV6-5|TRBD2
CASALAGSYNEQFF
TGTGCCAGCGCCCTAGCGGGGTCCTACAATGAGCAGTTCTTC
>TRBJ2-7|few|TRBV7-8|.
CASSPVRASNEQYF
TGTGCCAGCAGCCCTGTCAGGGCCTCCAACGAGCAGTACTTC
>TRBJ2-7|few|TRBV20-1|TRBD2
CSASGTSGRAGRYEQYF
TGCAGTGCTAGTGGGACTAGCGGGAGGGCCGGGAGGTACGAGCAGTACTTC